The 2 T cell receptor beta chains below come from one sample, sequenced in a study of identical twins. MiXCR was run by TCRdb on the 5' RACE reads, yielding one entry per CDR3 protein. The sample contains about 530,000 distinct CDR3 sequences, about a fifth of which appear only once. These records were also assigned to another study, of yellow fever vaccine responses in identical twins.

The sequencing input was CD4+ T cells sorted from blood. These receptor sequences come from a woman between 18 and 29 years old in good health.

In its sample, this clonotype was seen a few times. The chain carries TRBV6-5 and TRBJ1-4; possibly TRBD1 for D (6 bases). The CDR3 spans 18 residues. The germline gives CDR1 MNHEY, CDR2 SVGAGI. Deletions cut 0 bases from V and 3 bases from J, with 17 bases between. Here the CDR3 DNA reads TGTGCCAGCAGTTACTCGACCCCCCCGGGGGCCTCTAATGAAAAACTGTTTTTT. Its protein product is CASSYSTPPGASNEKLFF.

V usage is TRBV24-1 and J usage is TRBJ2-1, with 13 positions matching TRBD2. The germline gives CDR1 KGHDR, CDR2 SFDVKD. The trim removed 0 bases at V and 7 bases at J, leaving 5 bases unmatched. CDR3 length: 17 residues. The CDR3 sequence: CATSDLGLAGERNEQFF. Here the CDR3 DNA reads TGTGCCACCAGTGATTTGGGACTAGCGGGAGAACGGAATGAGCAGTTCTTC.